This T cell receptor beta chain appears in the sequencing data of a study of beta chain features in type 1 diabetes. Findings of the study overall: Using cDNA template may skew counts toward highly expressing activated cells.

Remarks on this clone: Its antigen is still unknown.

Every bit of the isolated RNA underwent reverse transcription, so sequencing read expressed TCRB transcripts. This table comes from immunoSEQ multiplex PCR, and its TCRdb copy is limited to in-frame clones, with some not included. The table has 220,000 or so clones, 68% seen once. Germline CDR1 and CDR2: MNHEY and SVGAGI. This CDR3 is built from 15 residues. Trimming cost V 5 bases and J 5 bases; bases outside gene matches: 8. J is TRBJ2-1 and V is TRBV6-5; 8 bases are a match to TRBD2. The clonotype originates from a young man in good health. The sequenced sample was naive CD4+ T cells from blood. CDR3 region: CASSPLSGIDNEQFF. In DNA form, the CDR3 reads TGTGCCAGCAGTCCACTTAGCGGGATTGACAATGAGCAGTTCTTC.